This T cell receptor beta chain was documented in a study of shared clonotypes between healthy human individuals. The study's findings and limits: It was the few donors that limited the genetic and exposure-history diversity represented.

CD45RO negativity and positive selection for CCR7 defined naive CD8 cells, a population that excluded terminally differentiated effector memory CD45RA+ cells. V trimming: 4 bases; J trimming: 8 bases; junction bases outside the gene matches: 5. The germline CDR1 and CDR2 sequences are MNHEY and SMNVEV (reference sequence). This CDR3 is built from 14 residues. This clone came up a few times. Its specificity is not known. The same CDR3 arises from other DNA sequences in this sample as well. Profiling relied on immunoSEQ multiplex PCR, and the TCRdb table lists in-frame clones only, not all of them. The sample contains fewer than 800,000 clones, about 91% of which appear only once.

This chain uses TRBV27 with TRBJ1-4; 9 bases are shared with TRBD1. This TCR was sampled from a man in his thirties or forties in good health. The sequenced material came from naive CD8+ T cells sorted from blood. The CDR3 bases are TGTGCCAGCAGTTCAGGGACAGGGTGGGAAAAACTGTTTTTT. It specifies CASSSGTGWEKLFF.